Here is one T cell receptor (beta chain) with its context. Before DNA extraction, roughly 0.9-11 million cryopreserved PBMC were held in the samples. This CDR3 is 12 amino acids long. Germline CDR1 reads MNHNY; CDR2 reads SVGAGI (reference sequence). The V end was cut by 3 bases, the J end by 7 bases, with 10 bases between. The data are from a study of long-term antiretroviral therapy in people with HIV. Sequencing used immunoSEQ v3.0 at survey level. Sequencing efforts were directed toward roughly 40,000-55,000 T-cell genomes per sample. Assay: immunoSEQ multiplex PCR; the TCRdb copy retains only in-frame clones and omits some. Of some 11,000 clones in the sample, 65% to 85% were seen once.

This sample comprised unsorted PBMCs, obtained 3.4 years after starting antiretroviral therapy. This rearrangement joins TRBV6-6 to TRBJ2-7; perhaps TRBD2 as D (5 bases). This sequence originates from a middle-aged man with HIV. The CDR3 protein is CASSYSGTEQYF. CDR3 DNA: TGTGCCAGCAGTTATTCGGGAACGGAGCAGTACTTC.